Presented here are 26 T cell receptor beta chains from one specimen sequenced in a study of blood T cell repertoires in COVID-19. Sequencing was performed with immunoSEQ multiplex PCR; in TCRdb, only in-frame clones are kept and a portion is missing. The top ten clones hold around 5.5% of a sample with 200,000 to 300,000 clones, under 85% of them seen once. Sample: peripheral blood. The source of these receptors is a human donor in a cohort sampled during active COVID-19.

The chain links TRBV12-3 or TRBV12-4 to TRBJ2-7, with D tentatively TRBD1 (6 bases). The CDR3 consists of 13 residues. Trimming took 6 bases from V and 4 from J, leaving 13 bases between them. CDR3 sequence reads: CASSTTGPYEQYF. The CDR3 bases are TGTGCCAGCAGCACCACAGGGCCATACGAGCAGTACTTC.

The CDR3, as DNA: TGTGCCAGTAGTAAAGGGGGACAGGGGGAAACAGATACGCAGTATTTT. Residues: CASSKGGQGETDTQYF. The gene calls are TRBV19 and TRBJ2-3, with 11 bases identical to TRBD1. The junction had 6 bases not matched to a gene; V was cut back by 4 bases and J by 3 bases. The CDR3 is made up of 16 amino acids. Germline assignment: CDR1 LNHDA and CDR2 SQIVND (reference sequence).

CDR3 loop: CASSITGVEYEQYF. The CDR3 coding sequence is TGTGCCAGTAGTATCACAGGGGTCGAATACGAGCAGTACTTC. The chain combines TRBV19 with TRBJ2-7, with 7 bases aligning to TRBD1. After removal of 3 bases from V and 4 bases from J, the junction contained 6 bases not matched to a gene. Germline V gene lookup returns CDR1 LNHDA and CDR2 SQIVND (reference sequence). The CDR3 is made up of 14 amino acids. Variable domain in full (rest from reference TRBV19 and TRBJ2-7): DGGITQSPKYLFRKEGQNVTLSCEQNLNHDAMYWYRQDPGQGLRLIYYSQIVNDFQKGDIAEGYSVSREKKESFPLTVTSAQKNPTAFYLCASSITGVEYEQYFGPGTRLTVT.

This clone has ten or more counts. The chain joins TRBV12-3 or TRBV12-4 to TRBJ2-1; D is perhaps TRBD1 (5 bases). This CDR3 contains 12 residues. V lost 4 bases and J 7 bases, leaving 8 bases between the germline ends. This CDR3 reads CASSSQGNEQFF. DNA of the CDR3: TGTGCCAGCAGTTCCCAGGGAAATGAGCAGTTCTTC.

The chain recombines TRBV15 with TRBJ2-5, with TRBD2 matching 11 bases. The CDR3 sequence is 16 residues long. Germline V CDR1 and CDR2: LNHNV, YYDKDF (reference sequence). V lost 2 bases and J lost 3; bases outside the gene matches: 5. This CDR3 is CATSRRTSGSKETQYF. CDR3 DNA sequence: TGTGCCACCAGCAGACGTACTAGCGGGAGTAAAGAGACCCAGTACTTC. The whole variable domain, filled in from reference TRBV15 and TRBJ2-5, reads DAMVIQNPRYQVTQFGKPVTLSCSQTLNHNVMYWYQQKSSQAPKLLFHYYDKDFNNEADTPDNFQSRRPNTSFCFLDIRSPGLGDTAMYLCATSRRTSGSKETQYFGPGTRLLVL.

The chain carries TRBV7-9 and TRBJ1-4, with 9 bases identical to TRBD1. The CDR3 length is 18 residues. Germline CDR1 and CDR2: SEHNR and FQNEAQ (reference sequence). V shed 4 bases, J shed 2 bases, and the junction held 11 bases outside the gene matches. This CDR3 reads CASSYSGQGRVTNEKLFF. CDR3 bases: TGTGCCAGCAGCTACTCCGGACAGGGGAGGGTCACTAATGAAAAACTGTTTTTT.

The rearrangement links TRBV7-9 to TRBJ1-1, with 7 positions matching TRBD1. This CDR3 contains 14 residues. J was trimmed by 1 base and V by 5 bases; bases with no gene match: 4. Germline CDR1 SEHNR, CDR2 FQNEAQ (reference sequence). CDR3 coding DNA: TGTGCCAGCAGCAAGAGACAGGGGAACACTGAAGCTTTCTTT. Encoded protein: CASSKRQGNTEAFF.

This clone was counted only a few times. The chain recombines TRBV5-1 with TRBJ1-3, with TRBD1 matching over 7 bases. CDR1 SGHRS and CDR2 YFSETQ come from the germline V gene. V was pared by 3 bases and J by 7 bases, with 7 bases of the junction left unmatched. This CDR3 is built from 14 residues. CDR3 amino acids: CASSSTGSHNTIYF. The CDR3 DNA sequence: TGCGCCAGCAGCTCGACAGGGAGTCATAACACCATATATTTT.

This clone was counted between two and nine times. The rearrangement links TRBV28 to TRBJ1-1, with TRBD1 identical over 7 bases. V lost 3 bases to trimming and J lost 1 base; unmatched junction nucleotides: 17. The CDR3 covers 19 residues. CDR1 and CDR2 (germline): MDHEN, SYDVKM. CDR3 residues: CASSFERTGLLISNTEAFF. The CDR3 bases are TGTGCCAGCAGTTTTGAAAGGACAGGCCTACTGATTTCGAACACTGAAGCTTTCTTT.

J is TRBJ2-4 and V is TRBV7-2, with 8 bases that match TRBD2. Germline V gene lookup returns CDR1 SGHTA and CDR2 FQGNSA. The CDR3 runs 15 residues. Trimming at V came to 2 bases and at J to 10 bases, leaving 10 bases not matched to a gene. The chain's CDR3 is CASSLSGPGGDIQYF. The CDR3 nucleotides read TGTGCCAGCAGCTTATCCGGGCCGGGGGGGGATATTCAGTACTTC. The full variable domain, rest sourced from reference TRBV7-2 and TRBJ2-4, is GAGVSQSPSNKVTEKGKDVELRCDPISGHTALYWYRQSLGQGLEFLIYFQGNSAPDKSGLPSDRFSAERTGGSVSTLTIQRTQQEDSAVYLCASSLSGPGGDIQYFGAGTRLSVL.

This CDR3 is CASSRRTGPALEQFF. The CDR3 DNA follows: TGTGCCAGCAGCCGAAGGACAGGGCCAGCCCTTGAGCAGTTCTTC. This chain uses TRBV5-8 with TRBJ2-1; 8 bases agree with TRBD1. With 4 bases clipped from V and 9 bases from J, the junction kept 12 bases outside the gene matches. From germline, CDR1 is SGHTS and CDR2 YDEGEE. This CDR3 contains 15 residues.

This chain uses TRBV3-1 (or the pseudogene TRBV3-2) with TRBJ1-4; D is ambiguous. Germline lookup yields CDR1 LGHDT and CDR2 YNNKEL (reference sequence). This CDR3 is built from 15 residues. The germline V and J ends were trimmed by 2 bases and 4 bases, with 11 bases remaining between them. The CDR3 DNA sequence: TGTGCCAGCAGCCAACTCGGGGAGCATAATGAAAAACTGTTTTTT. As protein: CASSQLGEHNEKLFF.

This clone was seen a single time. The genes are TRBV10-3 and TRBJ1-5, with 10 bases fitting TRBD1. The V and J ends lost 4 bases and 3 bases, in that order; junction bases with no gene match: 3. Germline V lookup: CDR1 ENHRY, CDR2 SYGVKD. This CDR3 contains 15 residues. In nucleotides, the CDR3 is TGTGCCATCAGTGTAGGACAGGGGGACAATCAGCCCCAGCATTTT. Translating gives CAISVGQGDNQPQHF.

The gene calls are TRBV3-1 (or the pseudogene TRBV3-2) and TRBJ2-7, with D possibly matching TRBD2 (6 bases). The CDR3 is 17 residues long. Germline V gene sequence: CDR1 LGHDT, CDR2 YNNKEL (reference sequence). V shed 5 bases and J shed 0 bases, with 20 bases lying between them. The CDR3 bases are TGTGCCAGCAGCGATGGTATTGGGGGGAAAAGCTCCTACGAGCAGTACTTC. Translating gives CASSDGIGGKSSYEQYF.

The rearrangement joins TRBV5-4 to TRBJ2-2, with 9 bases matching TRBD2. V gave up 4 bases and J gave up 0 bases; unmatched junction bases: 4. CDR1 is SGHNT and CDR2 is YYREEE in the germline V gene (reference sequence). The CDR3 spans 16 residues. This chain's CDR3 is CASSRTSGPNTGELFF. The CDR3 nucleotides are TGTGCCAGCAGCCGAACTAGCGGGCCGAACACCGGGGAGCTGTTTTTT.

CDR3 amino acids: CASSPPGRGMSYNEQFF. DNA of the CDR3: TGTGCCAGCAGCCCGCCAGGGAGGGGGATGTCCTACAATGAGCAGTTCTTC. This chain connects TRBV11-3 to TRBJ2-1, with a possible D match to TRBD2 (7 bases). Germline V gene lookup returns CDR1 SGHNT and CDR2 YENEEA. The CDR3 has 17 residues. With 5 bases removed from V and 1 base from J, the gap between germline ends came to 18 bases.

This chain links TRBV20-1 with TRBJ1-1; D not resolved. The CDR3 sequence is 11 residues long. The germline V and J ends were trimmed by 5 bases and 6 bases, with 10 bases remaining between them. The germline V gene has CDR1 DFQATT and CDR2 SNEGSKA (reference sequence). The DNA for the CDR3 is TGCAGTGCTCTAGAGGTCCCTGAAGCTTTCTTT. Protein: CSALEVPEAFF.

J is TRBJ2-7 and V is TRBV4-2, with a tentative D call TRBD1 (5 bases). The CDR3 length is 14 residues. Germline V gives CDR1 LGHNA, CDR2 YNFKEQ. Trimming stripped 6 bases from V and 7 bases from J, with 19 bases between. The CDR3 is CASSFDSSSGEQYF. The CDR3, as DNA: TGTGCCAGCAGTTTCGACAGTTCTTCAGGGGAGCAGTACTTC.

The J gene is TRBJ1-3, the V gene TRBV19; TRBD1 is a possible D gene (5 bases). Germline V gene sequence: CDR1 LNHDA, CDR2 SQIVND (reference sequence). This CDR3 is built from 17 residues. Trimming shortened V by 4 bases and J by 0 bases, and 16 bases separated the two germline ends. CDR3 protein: CASSTLTVGSSGNTIYF. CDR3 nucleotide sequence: TGTGCCAGTAGTACGTTGACAGTGGGGTCCTCTGGAAACACCATATATTTT.

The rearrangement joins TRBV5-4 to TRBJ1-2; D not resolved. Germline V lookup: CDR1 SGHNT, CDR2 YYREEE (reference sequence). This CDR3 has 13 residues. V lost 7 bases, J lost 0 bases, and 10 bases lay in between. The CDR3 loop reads CASSTETNYGYTF. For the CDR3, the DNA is TGTGCCAGCTCGACGGAGACTAACTATGGCTACACCTTC.

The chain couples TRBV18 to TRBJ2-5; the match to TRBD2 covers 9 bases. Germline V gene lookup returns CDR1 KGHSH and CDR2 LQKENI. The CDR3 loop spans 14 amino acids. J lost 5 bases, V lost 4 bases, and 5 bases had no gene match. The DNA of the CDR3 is TGTGCCAGCTCACGCGCGGGGGGGCGCGAGACCCAGTACTTC. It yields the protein CASSRAGGRETQYF.

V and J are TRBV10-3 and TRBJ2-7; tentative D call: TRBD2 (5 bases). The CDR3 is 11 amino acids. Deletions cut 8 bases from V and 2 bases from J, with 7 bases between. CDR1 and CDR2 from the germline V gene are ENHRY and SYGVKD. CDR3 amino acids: CAISGTYEQYF. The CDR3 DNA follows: TGTGCCATCTCCGGGACCTACGAGCAGTACTTC.

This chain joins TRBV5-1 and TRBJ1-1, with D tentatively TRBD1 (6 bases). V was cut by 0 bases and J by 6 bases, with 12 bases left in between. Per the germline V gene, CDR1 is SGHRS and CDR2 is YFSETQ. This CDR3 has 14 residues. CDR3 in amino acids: CASSLASGVPEAFF. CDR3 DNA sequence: TGCGCCAGCAGCTTGGCCTCAGGGGTTCCTGAAGCTTTCTTT.

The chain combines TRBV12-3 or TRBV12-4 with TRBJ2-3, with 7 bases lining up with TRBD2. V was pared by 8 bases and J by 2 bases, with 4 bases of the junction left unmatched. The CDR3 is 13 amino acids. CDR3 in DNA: TGTGCCAGCCGACTAGCCCCCACAGATACGCAGTATTTT. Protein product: CASRLAPTDTQYF.

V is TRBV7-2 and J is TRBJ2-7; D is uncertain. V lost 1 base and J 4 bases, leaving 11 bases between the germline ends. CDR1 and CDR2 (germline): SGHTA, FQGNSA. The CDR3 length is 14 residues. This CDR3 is CASSLGSGGYEQYF. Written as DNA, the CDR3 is TGTGCCAGCAGCTTAGGTTCCGGCGGTTACGAGCAGTACTTC.

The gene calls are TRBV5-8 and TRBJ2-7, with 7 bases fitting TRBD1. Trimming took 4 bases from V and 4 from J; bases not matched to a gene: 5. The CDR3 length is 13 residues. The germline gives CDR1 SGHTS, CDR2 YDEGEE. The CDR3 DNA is TGTGCCAGCAGCCGGGACAGAAGATACGAGCAGTACTTC. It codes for CASSRDRRYEQYF. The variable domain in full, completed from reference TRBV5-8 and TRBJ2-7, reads EAGVTQSPTHLIKTRGQQATLRCSPISGHTSVYWYQQALGLGLQFLLWYDEGEERNRGNFPPRFSGRQFPNYSSELNVNALELEDSALYLCASSRDRRYEQYFGPGTRLTVT.